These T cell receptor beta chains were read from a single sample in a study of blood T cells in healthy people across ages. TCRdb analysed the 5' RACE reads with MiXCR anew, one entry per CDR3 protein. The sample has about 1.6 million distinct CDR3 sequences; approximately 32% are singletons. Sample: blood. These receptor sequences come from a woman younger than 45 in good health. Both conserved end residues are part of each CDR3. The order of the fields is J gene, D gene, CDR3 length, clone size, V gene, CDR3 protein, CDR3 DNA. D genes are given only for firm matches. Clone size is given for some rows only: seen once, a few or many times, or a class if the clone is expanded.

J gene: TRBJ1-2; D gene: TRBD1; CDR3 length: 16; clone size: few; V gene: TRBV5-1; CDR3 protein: CASSTTWTGGDYGYTF; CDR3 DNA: TGCGCCAGCAGCACCACCTGGACAGGGGGGGACTATGGCTACACCTTC
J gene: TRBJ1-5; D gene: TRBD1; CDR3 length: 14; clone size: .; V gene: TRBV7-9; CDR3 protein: CASSMGQGNQPQHF; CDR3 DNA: TGTGCCAGCAGTATGGGACAGGGGAACCAGCCCCAGCATTTT
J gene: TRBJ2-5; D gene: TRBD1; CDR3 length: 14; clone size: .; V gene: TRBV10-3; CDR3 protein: CAINDDRAQETQYF; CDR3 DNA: TGTGCCATCAACGATGACAGGGCACAAGAGACCCAGTACTTC
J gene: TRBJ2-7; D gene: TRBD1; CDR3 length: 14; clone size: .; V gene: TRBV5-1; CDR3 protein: CASSLSGQVYEQYF; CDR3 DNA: TGCGCCAGCAGCTTGTCTGGACAGGTCTACGAGCAGTACTTC
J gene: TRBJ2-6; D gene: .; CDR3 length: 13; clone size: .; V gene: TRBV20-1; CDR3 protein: CSARGEGANVLTF; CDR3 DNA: TGCAGTGCTAGAGGCGAAGGGGCCAACGTCCTGACTTTC
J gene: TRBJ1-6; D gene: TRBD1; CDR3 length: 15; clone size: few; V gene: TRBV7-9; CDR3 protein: CASSLGGQGYSPLHF; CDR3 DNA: TGTGCCAGTAGCTTAGGGGGACAGGGGTATTCACCCCTCCACTTT
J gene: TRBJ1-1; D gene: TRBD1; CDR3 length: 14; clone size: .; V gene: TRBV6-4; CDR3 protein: CASSSGQENTETFF; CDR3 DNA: TGTGCCAGCAGCTCGGGACAGGAGAACACTGAAACTTTCTTT
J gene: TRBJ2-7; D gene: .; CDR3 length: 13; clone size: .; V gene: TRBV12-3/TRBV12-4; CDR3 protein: CASSRLMSYEQYF; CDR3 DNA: TGTGCCAGCAGTCGGCTGATGTCCTACGAGCAGTACTTC
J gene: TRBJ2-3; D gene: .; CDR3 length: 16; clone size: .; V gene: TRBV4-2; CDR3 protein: CASSQYFDRETDTQYF; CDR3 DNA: TGTGCCAGCAGCCAATACTTCGACAGAGAAACAGATACGCAGTATTTT
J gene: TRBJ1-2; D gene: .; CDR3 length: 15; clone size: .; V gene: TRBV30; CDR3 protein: CAWSGTRRSNYGYTF; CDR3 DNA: TGTGCCTGGAGTGGGACAAGGCGGTCTAACTATGGCTACACCTTC
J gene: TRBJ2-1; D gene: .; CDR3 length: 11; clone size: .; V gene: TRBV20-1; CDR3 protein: CSASAGLEQFF; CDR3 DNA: TGCAGTGCCTCCGCAGGCCTCGAGCAGTTCTTC
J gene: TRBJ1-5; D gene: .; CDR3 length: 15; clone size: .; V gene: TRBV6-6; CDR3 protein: CASSGHQEYRQPQHF; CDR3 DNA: TGTGCCAGCTCCGGCCATCAGGAATATAGACAGCCCCAGCATTTT
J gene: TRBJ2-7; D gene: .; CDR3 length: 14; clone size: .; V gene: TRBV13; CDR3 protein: CASRQRVAPAEQYF; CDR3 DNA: TGTGCCAGCAGGCAGCGGGTCGCCCCGGCCGAGCAGTACTTC
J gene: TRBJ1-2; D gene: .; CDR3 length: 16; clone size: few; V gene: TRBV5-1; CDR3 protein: CASSLEGRGPNYGYTF; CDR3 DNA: TGCGCCAGCAGCTTGGAGGGCAGGGGACCTAACTATGGCTACACCTTC
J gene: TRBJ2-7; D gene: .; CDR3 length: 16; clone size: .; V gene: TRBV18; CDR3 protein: CTSSPLSGDNRYEQYF; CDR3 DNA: TGTACCAGCTCACCACTGTCCGGAGACAACCGCTACGAGCAGTACTTC
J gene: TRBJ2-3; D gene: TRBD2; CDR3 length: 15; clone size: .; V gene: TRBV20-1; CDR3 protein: CSASPSGRVADTQYF; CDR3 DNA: TGCAGTGCTAGCCCTAGCGGGAGGGTGGCAGATACGCAGTATTTT
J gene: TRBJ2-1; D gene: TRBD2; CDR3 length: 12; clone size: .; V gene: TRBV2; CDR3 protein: CASSPGLAGGQF; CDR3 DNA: TGTGCCAGCAGTCCGGGACTAGCGGGGGGGCAGTTC
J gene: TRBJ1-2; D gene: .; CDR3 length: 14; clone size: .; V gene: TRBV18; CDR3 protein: CASSPVDGTYGYTF; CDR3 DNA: TGTGCCAGCTCACCTGTGGACGGAACCTATGGCTACACCTTC
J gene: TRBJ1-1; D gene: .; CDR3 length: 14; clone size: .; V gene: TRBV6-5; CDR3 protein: CASSFRRANTEAFF; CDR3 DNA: TGTGCCAGCAGTTTCCGGCGGGCGAACACTGAAGCTTTCTTT
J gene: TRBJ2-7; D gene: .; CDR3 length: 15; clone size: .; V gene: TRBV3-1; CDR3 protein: CASSHGLASSYEQYF; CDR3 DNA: TGTGCCAGCAGCCATGGCCTAGCGAGCTCCTACGAGCAGTACTTC
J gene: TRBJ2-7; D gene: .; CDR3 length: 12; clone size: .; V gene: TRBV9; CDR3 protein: CASSPGFREQYF; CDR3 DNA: TGTGCCAGCAGCCCCGGATTTCGCGAGCAGTACTTC
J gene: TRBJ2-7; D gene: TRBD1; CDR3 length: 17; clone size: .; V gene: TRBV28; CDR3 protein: CASGLAWDRLGYYEQYF; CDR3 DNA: TGTGCCAGCGGCCTCGCCTGGGACAGGCTTGGTTACTACGAGCAGTACTTC
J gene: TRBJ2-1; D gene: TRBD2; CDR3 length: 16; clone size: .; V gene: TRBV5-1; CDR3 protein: CASSLLGLAVGNEQFF; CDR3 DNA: TGCGCCAGCAGCTTGTTGGGACTAGCGGTGGGGAATGAGCAGTTCTTC
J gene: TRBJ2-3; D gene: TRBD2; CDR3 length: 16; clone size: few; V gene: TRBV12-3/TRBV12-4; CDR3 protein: CASSFRSGRGTDTQYF; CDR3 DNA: TGTGCCAGCAGTTTCAGAAGCGGGAGGGGGACAGATACGCAGTATTTT
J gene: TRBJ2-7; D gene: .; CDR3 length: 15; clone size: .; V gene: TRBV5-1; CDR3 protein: CASSLYDRKGDEQYF; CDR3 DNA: TGCGCCAGCAGCTTGTATGACAGGAAAGGAGACGAGCAGTACTTC
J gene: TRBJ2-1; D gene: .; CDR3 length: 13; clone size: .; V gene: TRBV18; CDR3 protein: CASPPWGINEQFF; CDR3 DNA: TGTGCCTCACCACCGTGGGGCATCAATGAGCAGTTCTTC
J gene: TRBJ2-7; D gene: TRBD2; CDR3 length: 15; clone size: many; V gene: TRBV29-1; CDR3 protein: CSVGGGSGIKYEQYF; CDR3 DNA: TGCAGCGTGGGGGGAGGTAGCGGGATTAAGTACGAGCAGTACTTC
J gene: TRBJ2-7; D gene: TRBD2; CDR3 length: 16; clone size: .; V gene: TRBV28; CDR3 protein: CASTLPGSGRADEQYF; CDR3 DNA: TGTGCCAGCACCTTGCCTGGTAGCGGGAGGGCCGACGAGCAGTACTTC